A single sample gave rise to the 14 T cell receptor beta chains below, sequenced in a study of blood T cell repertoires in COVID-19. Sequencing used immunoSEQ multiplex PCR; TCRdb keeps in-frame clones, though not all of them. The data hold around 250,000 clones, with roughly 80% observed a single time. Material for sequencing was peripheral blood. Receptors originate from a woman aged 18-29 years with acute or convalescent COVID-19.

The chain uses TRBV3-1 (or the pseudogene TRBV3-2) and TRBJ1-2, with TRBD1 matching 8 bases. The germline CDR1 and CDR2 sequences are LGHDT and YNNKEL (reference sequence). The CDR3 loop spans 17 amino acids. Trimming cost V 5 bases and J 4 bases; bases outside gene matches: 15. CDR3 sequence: CASSKGQGGGSPYGYTF. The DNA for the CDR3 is TGTGCCAGCAGCAAAGGACAGGGCGGAGGGTCCCCCTATGGCTACACCTTC.

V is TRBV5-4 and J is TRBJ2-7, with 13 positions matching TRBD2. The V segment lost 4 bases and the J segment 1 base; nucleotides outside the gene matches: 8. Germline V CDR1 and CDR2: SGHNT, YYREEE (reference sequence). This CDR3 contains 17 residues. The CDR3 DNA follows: TGTGCCAGCAGCGCTGGACTAGCGGGAGACCCGTCCTACGAGCAGTACTTC. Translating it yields CASSAGLAGDPSYEQYF.

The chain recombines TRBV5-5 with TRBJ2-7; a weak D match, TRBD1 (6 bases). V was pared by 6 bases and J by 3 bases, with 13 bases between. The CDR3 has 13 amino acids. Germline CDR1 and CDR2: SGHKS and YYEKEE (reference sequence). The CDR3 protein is CASTQGLGYEQYF. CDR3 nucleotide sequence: TGTGCCAGCACCCAGGGGTTGGGCTACGAGCAGTACTTC.

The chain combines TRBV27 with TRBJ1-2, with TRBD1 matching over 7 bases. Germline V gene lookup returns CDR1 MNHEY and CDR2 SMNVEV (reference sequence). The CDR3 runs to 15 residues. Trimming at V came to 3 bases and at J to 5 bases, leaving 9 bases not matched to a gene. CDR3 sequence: CASSFQRTGGYGYTF. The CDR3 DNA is TGTGCCAGCAGTTTTCAAAGGACAGGAGGTTATGGCTACACCTTC.

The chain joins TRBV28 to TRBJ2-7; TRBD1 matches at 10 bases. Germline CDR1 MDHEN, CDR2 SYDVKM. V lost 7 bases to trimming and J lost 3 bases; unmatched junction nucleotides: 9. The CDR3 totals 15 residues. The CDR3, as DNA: TGTGCCAGCAAAGTCGAAGGGACAGGGGACTACGAGCAGTACTTC. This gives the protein CASKVEGTGDYEQYF.

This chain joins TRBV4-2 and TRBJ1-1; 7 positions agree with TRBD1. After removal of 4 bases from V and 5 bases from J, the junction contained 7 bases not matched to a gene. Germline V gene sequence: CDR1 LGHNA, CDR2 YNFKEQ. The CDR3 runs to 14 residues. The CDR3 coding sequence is TGTGCCAGCAGCCCTGGGACAGTCAGGACTGAAGCTTTCTTT. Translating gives CASSPGTVRTEAFF.

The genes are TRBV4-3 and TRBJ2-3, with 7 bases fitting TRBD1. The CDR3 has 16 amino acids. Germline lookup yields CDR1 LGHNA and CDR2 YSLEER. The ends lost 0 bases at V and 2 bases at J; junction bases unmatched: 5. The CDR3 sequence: CASSQDIDRATDTQYF. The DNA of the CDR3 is TGCGCCAGCAGCCAAGATATCGACAGGGCCACAGATACGCAGTATTTT.

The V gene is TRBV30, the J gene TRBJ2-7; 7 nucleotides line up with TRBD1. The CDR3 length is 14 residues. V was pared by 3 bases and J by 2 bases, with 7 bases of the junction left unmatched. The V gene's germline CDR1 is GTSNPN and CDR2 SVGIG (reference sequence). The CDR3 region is CAWRGTGDTYEQYF. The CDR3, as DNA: TGTGCCTGGAGGGGTACAGGGGATACCTACGAGCAGTACTTC.

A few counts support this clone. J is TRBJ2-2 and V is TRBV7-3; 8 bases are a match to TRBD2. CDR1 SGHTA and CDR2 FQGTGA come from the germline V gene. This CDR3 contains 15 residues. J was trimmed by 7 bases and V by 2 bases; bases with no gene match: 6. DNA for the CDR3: TGTGCCAGCAGCTTATTGGCGGGAGGAAGCGGGGAGCTGTTTTTT. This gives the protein CASSLLAGGSGELFF. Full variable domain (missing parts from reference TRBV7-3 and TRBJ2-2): GAGVSQTPSNKVTEKGKYVELRCDPISGHTALYWYRQSLGQGPEFLIYFQGTGAADDSGLPNDRFFAVRPEGSVSTLKIQRTERGDSAVYLCASSLLAGGSGELFFGEGSRLTVL.

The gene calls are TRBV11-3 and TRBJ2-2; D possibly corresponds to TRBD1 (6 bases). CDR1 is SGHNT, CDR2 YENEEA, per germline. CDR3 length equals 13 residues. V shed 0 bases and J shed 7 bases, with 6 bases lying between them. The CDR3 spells CASSLEGGGELFF. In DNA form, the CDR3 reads TGTGCCAGCAGCTTAGAAGGGGGCGGGGAGCTGTTTTTT.

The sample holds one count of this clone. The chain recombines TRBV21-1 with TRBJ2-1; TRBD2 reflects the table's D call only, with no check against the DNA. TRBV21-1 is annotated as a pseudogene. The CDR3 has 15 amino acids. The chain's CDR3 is CASSPRTSADNEQFF. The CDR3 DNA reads TGTGCCAGCAGCCCCCGGACTAGCGCGGACAATGAGCAGTTCTTC.

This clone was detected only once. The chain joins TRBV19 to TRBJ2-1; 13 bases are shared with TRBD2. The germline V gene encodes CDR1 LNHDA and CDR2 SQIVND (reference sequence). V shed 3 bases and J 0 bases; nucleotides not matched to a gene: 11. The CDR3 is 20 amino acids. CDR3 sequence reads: CASSISTGLAGAGSYNEQFF. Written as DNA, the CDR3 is TGTGCCAGTAGTATCTCGACAGGACTAGCGGGGGCAGGCTCCTACAATGAGCAGTTCTTC. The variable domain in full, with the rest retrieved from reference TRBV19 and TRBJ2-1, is DGGITQSPKYLFRKEGQNVTLSCEQNLNHDAMYWYRQDPGQGLRLIYYSQIVNDFQKGDIAEGYSVSREKKESFPLTVTSAQKNPTAFYLCASSISTGLAGAGSYNEQFFGPGTRLTVL.

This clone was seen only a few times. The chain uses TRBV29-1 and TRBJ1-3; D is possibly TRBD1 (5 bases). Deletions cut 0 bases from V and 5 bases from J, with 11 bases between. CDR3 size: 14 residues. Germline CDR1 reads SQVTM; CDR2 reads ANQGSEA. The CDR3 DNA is TGCAGCGTTGAAGATTTAGGGGTGAGAAACACCATATATTTT. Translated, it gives CSVEDLGVRNTIYF.

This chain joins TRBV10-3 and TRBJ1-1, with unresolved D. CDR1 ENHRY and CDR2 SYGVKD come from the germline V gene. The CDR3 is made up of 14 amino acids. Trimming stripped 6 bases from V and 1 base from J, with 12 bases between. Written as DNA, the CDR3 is TGTGCCATCAGCACTTGGACTGGGAACACTGAAGCTTTCTTT. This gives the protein CAISTWTGNTEAFF.